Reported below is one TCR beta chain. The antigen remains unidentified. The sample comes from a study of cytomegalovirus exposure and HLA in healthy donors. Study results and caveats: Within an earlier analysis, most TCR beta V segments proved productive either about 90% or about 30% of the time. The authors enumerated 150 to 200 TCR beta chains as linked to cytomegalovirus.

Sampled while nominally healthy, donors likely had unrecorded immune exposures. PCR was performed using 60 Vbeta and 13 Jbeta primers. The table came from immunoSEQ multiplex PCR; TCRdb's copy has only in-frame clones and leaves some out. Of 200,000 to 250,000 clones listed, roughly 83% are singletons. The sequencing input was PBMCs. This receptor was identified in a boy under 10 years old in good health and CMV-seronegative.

DNA of the CDR3: TGTGCCAGCAGCTTACCCGGGAGGGGAGCTTTCTTT. It is translated as CASSLPGRGAFF. The J gene is TRBJ1-1, the V gene TRBV7-6, with a tentative D call TRBD1 (5 bases). V lost 2 bases, J lost 10 bases, and 11 bases lay in between. In germline, CDR1 is SGHVS, CDR2 FNYEAQ. This CDR3 is 12 amino acids long.